Detailed here is one T cell receptor (beta chain). Its target is unknown. The data originate from a study of T cells expressing NK-cell markers. Overall study: Sorted CD3+CD56+NKG2C+, CD3+CD56+NKG2C- and CD3+CD56-NKG2C+ T cells provided the TCR beta repertoires. Seven of eight sequenced donors tested HCMV-seropositive; one tested seronegative. Study outcomes and limitations: These same clonotypes (in several donors) also led the CD3+CD56-NKG2C+ fraction.

cDNA encoding TCR beta was synthesized via 5'RACE template switching incorporating UMIs. One entry per CDR3 protein, without DNA, is what TCRdb gives after re-calling the 5' RACE reads. This sample's table reports 250,000 to 300,000 distinct CDR3 sequences. This CDR3 has 13 residues. CDR1 and CDR2 (germline): MGHRA, YSYEKL. The chain recombines TRBV4-1 with TRBJ2-1; no DNA is available, so the TRBD1 call from TCRdb remains unchecked. The sequencing input was blood T cells: a sorted CD56 or NKG2C T cell subset, CD4+ or CD8+ T cells, or bulk PBMC T cells (not recorded which). The clonotype originates from a woman aged 18 to 75 in good health. The chain's CDR3 is CASSQPLYNEQFF.